Following are 9 T cell receptor beta chains from one sample sequenced in a study of blood T cell repertoires in COVID-19. The table came from immunoSEQ multiplex PCR; TCRdb's copy has only in-frame clones and leaves some out. The sample has approximately 250,000 clones, 84% seen once. The source material was peripheral blood. The receptor source for this set is a woman aged 40 to 55 who had recovered from COVID-19.

This chain connects TRBV29-1 to TRBJ1-2; 7 nucleotides agree with TRBD1. V was clipped by 7 bases and J by 6 bases; unmatched bases: 8. Germline V gene data show CDR1 as SQVTM and CDR2 as ANQGSEA. The CDR3 loop spans 12 amino acids. The CDR3 protein is CSASGTEHGYTF. DNA for the CDR3: TGCAGCGCTAGCGGGACAGAGCATGGCTACACCTTC.

The genes are TRBV28 and TRBJ1-4, with a tentative D call TRBD1 (6 bases). Trimming took off 5 bases at V and 5 bases at J, with 21 bases between the two ends. Germline CDR1 MDHEN, CDR2 SYDVKM. The CDR3 has 17 amino acids. The CDR3 sequence is CASSPQQGWGGNEKLFF. The CDR3 DNA reads TGTGCCAGCAGTCCTCAACAGGGATGGGGGGGGAATGAAAAACTGTTTTTT.

The chain uses TRBV30 and TRBJ1-1; 11 bases fit TRBD1. The germline gives CDR1 GTSNPN, CDR2 SVGIG (reference sequence). V gave up 3 bases and J gave up 4 bases; unmatched junction bases: 4. This CDR3 region has 14 residues. CDR3 in amino acids: CAWRAGQGATEAFF. The CDR3, as DNA: TGTGCCTGGAGGGCTGGACAGGGGGCCACTGAAGCTTTCTTT.

The rearrangement links TRBV28 to TRBJ1-5; 10 bases fit TRBD1. The junction had 4 bases not matched to a gene; V was cut back by 3 bases and J by 5 bases. The germline V gene has CDR1 MDHEN and CDR2 SYDVKM. This CDR3 is built from 15 residues. The DNA of the CDR3 is TGTGCCAGCAGTTTTGCCGGGACAGGGGATCAGCCCCAGCATTTT. Its protein is CASSFAGTGDQPQHF.

In its sample, this clone was seen once. At one boundary the junction diverges from the germline segment, which might be a read error. The J gene is TRBJ2-1, the V gene TRBV2, with 8 positions matching TRBD1. The CDR3 has 14 residues. Germline V gene sequence: CDR1 SNHLY, CDR2 FYNNEI. CDR3: CASREGQGMNEQFF. CDR3 nucleotides: TGTGCCAGCAGGGAAGGACAGGGTATGAATGAGCAGTTCTTC.

The chain couples TRBV15 to TRBJ2-7, with D tentatively TRBD1 (5 bases). The CDR3 length is 14 residues. CDR1 is LNHNV, CDR2 YYDKDF, per germline (reference sequence). V lost 1 base and J lost 5, with 12 bases in between. CDR3 loop: CATSRVGRGNEQYF. In DNA, the CDR3 is TGTGCCACCAGCAGAGTAGGAAGGGGAAACGAGCAGTACTTC.

This sequence joins TRBV5-8 and TRBJ1-4; D call uncertain. Germline V lookup: CDR1 SGHTS, CDR2 YDEGEE. The length of the CDR3 is 14 residues. Between the trimmed V and J ends, which lost 4 bases and 8 bases, there was a span of 15 bases. CDR3 protein: CASSQEVSAEKLFF. CDR3 bases: TGTGCCAGCAGCCAGGAGGTCTCAGCCGAAAAACTGTTTTTT.

The J gene is TRBJ1-1, the V gene TRBV3-1 (or the pseudogene TRBV3-2), with unresolved D. The CDR3 totals 15 residues. V was pared by 4 bases and J by 3 bases, with 15 bases between. Per the germline V gene, CDR1 is LGHDT and CDR2 is YNNKEL (reference sequence). The CDR3 bases are TGTGCCAGCAGCCCCGTCGGGAGGGCGGACACTGAAGCTTTCTTT. It translates to CASSPVGRADTEAFF.

This clone appeared a few times. The rearrangement joins TRBV30 to TRBJ1-1; no firm D call. Germline CDR1 and CDR2: GTSNPN and SVGIG (reference sequence). V was cut by 8 bases and J by 4 bases, with 17 bases left in between. This CDR3 comprises 13 residues. The CDR3 sequence: CAQANQAGTEAFF. The CDR3 bases are TGTGCCCAAGCTAACCAGGCTGGCACTGAAGCTTTCTTT.